Listed below are T cell receptor beta chains from one sample, sequenced in a study of lymphopenia after photon versus proton radiotherapy. Repertoires were generated with immunoSEQ multiplex PCR, while TCRdb's copy carries only in-frame clones and drops some. The sample lists 50,000 to 75,000 clones; approximately 86% were seen once. Source: peripheral blood, taken from a patient treated with photon-based radiotherapy. These receptors all stem from a middle-aged man with gastric cancer. CDR3s include the opening cysteine and the closing phenylalanine or tryptophan. Fields, in order: clone size, D gene, V gene, J gene, CDR3 protein, CDR3 DNA. D genes are given only for firm matches. For some rows the clone size is stated as once, few or many, or as a class when expanded; others skip it.

abundance: .; d_gene: TRBD1; v_gene: TRBV6-1; j_gene: TRBJ2-7; CDR3aa: CASSEGRGRYEQYF; CDR3nt: TGTGCCAGCAGTGAAGGAAGGGGGCGTTACGAGCAGTACTTC
abundance: once; d_gene: .; v_gene: TRBV15; j_gene: TRBJ2-1; CDR3aa: CATSRDRSAGTANEQFF; CDR3nt: TGTGCCACCAGCAGAGATAGATCCGCGGGGACCGCCAATGAGCAGTTCTTC
abundance: .; d_gene: .; v_gene: TRBV7-9; j_gene: TRBJ2-2; CDR3aa: CASSLGSRDTGELFF; CDR3nt: TGTGCCAGCTCCCTAGGGTCCCGAGACACCGGGGAGCTGTTTTTT
abundance: .; d_gene: .; v_gene: TRBV19; j_gene: TRBJ2-5; CDR3aa: CASSPLGGGVTETQYF; CDR3nt: TGTGCCAGTAGCCCCCTCGGAGGGGGGGTAACAGAGACCCAGTACTTC
abundance: .; d_gene: .; v_gene: TRBV4-1; j_gene: TRBJ2-7; CDR3aa: CASSQARASYEQYF; CDR3nt: TGCGCCAGCAGCCAGGCCAGGGCGTCCTACGAGCAGTACTTC
abundance: .; d_gene: .; v_gene: TRBV7-9; j_gene: TRBJ2-3; CDR3aa: CASSLYGDTQYF; CDR3nt: TGTGCCAGCAGCTTGTACGGAGATACGCAGTATTTT
abundance: .; d_gene: .; v_gene: TRBV11-2; j_gene: TRBJ2-1; CDR3aa: CASSLGDRYSFNNEQFF; CDR3nt: TGTGCCAGCAGCTTAGGGGATAGATATTCGTTTAACAATGAGCAGTTCTTC
abundance: .; d_gene: TRBD1; v_gene: TRBV7-9; j_gene: TRBJ2-5; CDR3aa: CASSLLSGGETQYF; CDR3nt: TGTGCCAGCAGCTTATTATCAGGGGGAGAGACCCAGTACTTC
abundance: .; d_gene: TRBD1; v_gene: TRBV7-9; j_gene: TRBJ2-7; CDR3aa: CASTRQGGSYEQYF; CDR3nt: TGTGCCAGCACCAGACAGGGGGGCTCCTACGAGCAGTACTTC
abundance: .; d_gene: .; v_gene: TRBV30; j_gene: TRBJ1-2; CDR3aa: CAWTGVTSEGYTF; CDR3nt: TGTGCCTGGACCGGGGTCACTTCAGAGGGCTACACCTTC
abundance: .; d_gene: TRBD1; v_gene: TRBV6-1; j_gene: TRBJ2-3; CDR3aa: CASRVGQGRADTQYF; CDR3nt: TGTGCCAGCAGGGTAGGACAGGGTCGGGCAGATACGCAGTATTTT
abundance: .; d_gene: .; v_gene: TRBV6-5; j_gene: TRBJ2-5; CDR3aa: CASSYGRGETQYF; CDR3nt: TGTGCCAGCAGTTACGGCAGGGGTGAGACCCAGTACTTC
abundance: .; d_gene: .; v_gene: TRBV18; j_gene: TRBJ1-1; CDR3aa: CASSPGTRGEAFF; CDR3nt: TGTGCCAGCTCACCCGGGACCCGGGGGGAAGCTTTCTTT
abundance: few; d_gene: .; v_gene: TRBV4-1; j_gene: TRBJ1-5; CDR3aa: CASSQVPGAENQPQHF; CDR3nt: TGCGCCAGCAGCCAAGTCCCGGGGGCGGAGAATCAGCCCCAGCATTTT
abundance: .; d_gene: TRBD1; v_gene: TRBV30; j_gene: TRBJ2-1; CDR3aa: CAWKWTGGPNEQFF; CDR3nt: TGTGCCTGGAAATGGACAGGGGGTCCTAATGAGCAGTTCTTC
abundance: .; d_gene: .; v_gene: TRBV19; j_gene: TRBJ2-7; CDR3aa: CASSDTQGNEQYF; CDR3nt: TGTGCCAGTAGTGATACCCAGGGAAACGAGCAGTACTTC
abundance: .; d_gene: TRBD1; v_gene: TRBV18; j_gene: TRBJ1-2; CDR3aa: CASSPGTVGYGYTF; CDR3nt: TGTGCCAGCTCACCCGGGACAGTTGGCTATGGCTACACCTTC
abundance: .; d_gene: .; v_gene: TRBV5-1; j_gene: TRBJ2-1; CDR3aa: CASTLTVLEGTEQFF; CDR3nt: TGCGCCAGCACACTGACAGTCCTAGAGGGTACTGAGCAGTTCTTC